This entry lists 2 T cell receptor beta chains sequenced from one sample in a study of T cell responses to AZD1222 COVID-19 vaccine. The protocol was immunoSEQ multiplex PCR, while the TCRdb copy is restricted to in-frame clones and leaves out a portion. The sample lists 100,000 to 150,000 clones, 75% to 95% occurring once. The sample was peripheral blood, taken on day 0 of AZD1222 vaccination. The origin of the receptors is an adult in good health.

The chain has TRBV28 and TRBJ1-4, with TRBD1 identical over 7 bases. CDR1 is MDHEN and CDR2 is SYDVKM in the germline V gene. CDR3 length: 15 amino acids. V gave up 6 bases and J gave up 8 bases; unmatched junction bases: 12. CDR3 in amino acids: CASSLQTGLGEKLFF. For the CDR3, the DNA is TGTGCCAGCAGCCTTCAGACAGGGCTAGGAGAAAAACTGTTTTTT.

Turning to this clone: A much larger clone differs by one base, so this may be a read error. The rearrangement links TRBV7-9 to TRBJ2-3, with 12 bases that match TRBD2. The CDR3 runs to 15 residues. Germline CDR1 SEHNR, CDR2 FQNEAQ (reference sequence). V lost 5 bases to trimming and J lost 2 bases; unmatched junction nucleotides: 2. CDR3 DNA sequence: TGTGCCAGCAGCCGACTAGCGGGGGACACAGATACGCAGTATTTT. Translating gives CASSRLAGDTDTQYF.